These 18 T cell receptor beta chains were all obtained from the same sample, sequenced in a study of cytomegalovirus exposure and HLA in healthy donors. PCR employed 60 Vbeta and 13 Jbeta primers. Sequencing was performed with immunoSEQ multiplex PCR; in TCRdb, only in-frame clones are kept and a portion is missing. Seen here are 190,000 or so clones, around 83% observed once, and the top ten hold about 1.6%. Sequencing was carried out using PBMCs. The receptors were gathered from a man in his fifties or sixties in good health and CMV-seronegative.

J is TRBJ2-1 and V is TRBV6-4; D possibly corresponds to TRBD2 (6 bases). V shed 4 bases and J shed 9 bases, with 10 bases lying between them. Looked up from germline, CDR1 is MRHNA and CDR2 is SNTAGT. The CDR3 loop spans 12 amino acids. This CDR3 is CASSAVGGEQFF. The CDR3 DNA is TGTGCCAGCAGTGCGGTGGGAGGTGAGCAGTTCTTC.

The rearrangement links TRBV18 to TRBJ2-7; TRBD2 agrees at 14 bases. The CDR3 is 17 amino acids. The germline V gene encodes CDR1 KGHSH and CDR2 LQKENI. J lost 1 base, V lost 3 bases, and 5 bases had no gene match. The CDR3 DNA reads as TGTGCCAGCTCACCCGGACTAGCGGGGGGTCGATCCTACGAGCAGTACTTC. Protein: CASSPGLAGGRSYEQYF.

This clone appeared once. This rearrangement joins TRBV18 to TRBJ2-3, with 8 positions matching TRBD1. V shed 6 bases, J shed 0 bases, and the junction held 2 bases outside the gene matches. This CDR3 region has 14 residues. Germline assignment: CDR1 KGHSH and CDR2 LQKENI. This CDR3 reads CASSQGASTDTQYF. CDR3 coding DNA: TGTGCCAGCTCCCAGGGGGCTAGCACAGATACGCAGTATTTT.

This clone was seen only a few times. Other DNA sequences in this specimen translate into the identical CDR3. The chain couples TRBV5-1 to TRBJ2-6; no firm D call. V was trimmed by 4 bases and J by 2 bases, leaving 10 bases between them. Germline assignment: CDR1 SGHRS and CDR2 YFSETQ. The CDR3 sequence is 15 residues long. The CDR3 DNA sequence: TGCGCCAGCAGCACCGGCCAGGCTGGGGCCAACGTCCTGACTTTC. This sequence encodes CASSTGQAGANVLTF. Full variable domain (rest looked up from reference TRBV5-1 and TRBJ2-6): KAGVTQTPRYLIKTRGQQVTLSCSPISGHRSVSWYQQTPGQGLQFLFEYFSETQRNKGNFPGRFSGRQFSNSRSEMNVSTLELGDSALYLCASSTGQAGANVLTFGAGSRLTVL.

The chain couples TRBV19 to TRBJ2-7; TRBD2 agrees at 14 bases. The CDR3 is made up of 15 amino acids. Germline CDR1 reads LNHDA; CDR2 reads SQIVND (reference sequence). With 6 bases clipped from V and 6 bases from J, the junction kept 7 bases outside the gene matches. The DNA of the CDR3 is TGTGCCAGTAGACGACTAGCGGGAGGGCAGGGCGAGCAGTACTTC. Translated, it gives CASRRLAGGQGEQYF.

This sequence joins TRBV5-6 and TRBJ2-7; D unresolved. Germline CDR1 SGHDT, CDR2 YYEEEE. The V end was cut by 4 bases, the J end by 2 bases, with 13 bases between. The CDR3 sequence is 14 residues long. The CDR3 protein is CASSLTVTPYEQYF. The DNA for the CDR3 is TGTGCCAGCAGCCTTACAGTTACCCCCTACGAGCAGTACTTC.

The gene calls are TRBV6-6 and TRBJ2-4; a weak D match, TRBD1 (5 bases). Germline CDR1 and CDR2: MNHNY and SVGAGI (reference sequence). Trimming removed 1 base at V and 3 bases at J, with 13 bases between. The CDR3 covers 16 residues. CDR3 in DNA: TGTGCCAGCAGTTACTGGCAGGGCCAAGTCAAAAACATTCAGTACTTC. Protein product: CASSYWQGQVKNIQYF.

The V gene is TRBV4-3, the J gene TRBJ2-1; 14 nucleotides agree with TRBD2. The length of the CDR3 is 17 residues. Germline loops: CDR1 LGHNA, CDR2 YSLEER. Losses at the gene ends were 0 bases for V and 8 bases for J; bases not matched to a gene: 6. CDR3 bases: TGCGCCAGCAGCCAAGATAAAGGACTAGCGGGGGGTCATGAGCAGTTCTTC. Protein sequence: CASSQDKGLAGGHEQFF.

The chain has TRBV7-6 and TRBJ2-5; unclear D gene. Germline V lookup: CDR1 SGHVS, CDR2 FNYEAQ. This CDR3 contains 12 residues. V dropped 5 bases and J dropped 4 bases, with 8 bases sitting between them. The chain's CDR3 is CASSPSGETQYF. CDR3 DNA sequence: TGTGCCAGCAGCCCTTCGGGAGAGACCCAGTACTTC.

V gene TRBV6-6 combines with J gene TRBJ1-2; tentative D call: TRBD1 (5 bases). Trimming shortened V by 11 bases and J by 4 bases, and 20 bases separated the two germline ends. The V gene's germline CDR1 is MNHNY and CDR2 SVGAGI (reference sequence). There are 14 residues in the CDR3. The CDR3 region has the DNA TGTGCCTCTGTACGGCCGGGACTGGCCTATGGCTACACCTTC. Amino acids: CASVRPGLAYGYTF.

The V and J genes are TRBV28 and TRBJ1-2; the D gene is possibly TRBD1 (5 bases). The V and J ends lost 2 bases and 3 bases respectively, with 13 bases between them. Germline V gene sequence: CDR1 MDHEN, CDR2 SYDVKM. The CDR3 is 15 residues long. In nucleotides, the CDR3 is TGTGCCAGCAGTTTACGGGGGGGGGTGGACTATGGCTACACCTTC. It yields the protein CASSLRGGVDYGYTF.

The chain uses TRBV28 and TRBJ2-1, with TRBD2 matching over 13 bases. The CDR3 loop spans 15 amino acids. CDR1 and CDR2 from the germline V gene are MDHEN and SYDVKM. V shed 6 bases, J shed 4 bases, and the junction held 3 bases outside the gene matches. CDR3 protein: CASRKLAGGYNEQFF. CDR3 sequence (DNA): TGTGCCAGCAGGAAACTAGCGGGAGGGTACAATGAGCAGTTCTTC. Supplemented by reference TRBV28 and TRBJ2-1, the full variable domain reads DVKVTQSSRYLVKRTGEKVFLECVQDMDHENMFWYRQDPGLGLRLIYFSYDVKMKEKGDIPEGYSVSREKKERFSLILESASTNQTSMYLCASRKLAGGYNEQFFGPGTRLTVL.

The rearrangement links TRBV27 to TRBJ1-2; D unclear. V gave up 6 bases and J gave up 9 bases, with 23 bases separating them. The germline gives CDR1 MNHEY, CDR2 SMNVEV (reference sequence). The CDR3 runs 15 residues. The CDR3 loop is CASSLARQTSGSYTF. CDR3 bases: TGTGCCAGCAGCCTAGCAAGGCAAACGAGTGGGAGCTACACCTTC.

Concerning this clone: One junction end disagrees with the germline gene, perhaps due to a read error. The chain recombines TRBV7-9 with TRBJ1-3; D remains unclear. The CDR3 has 17 amino acids. CDR1 is SEHNR, CDR2 FQNEAQ, per germline (reference sequence). In DNA form, the CDR3 reads TGTTCCAGCAGCTCGGGAAAACAGAGAACGTTCGGAAACACCATATATTTT. Its translation is CSSSSGKQRTFGNTIYF.

The gene calls are TRBV5-1 and TRBJ2-3; possible D gene TRBD1, 5 bases. The CDR3 spans 16 residues. The V gene's germline CDR1 is SGHRS and CDR2 YFSETQ. Trimming took off 4 bases at V and 0 bases at J, with 15 bases between the two ends. The chain's CDR3 is CASSAKGVFSTDTQYF. The CDR3 nucleotides are TGCGCCAGCAGCGCGAAAGGGGTATTTAGCACAGATACGCAGTATTTT.

The count of this clone is one. CDR3 DNA sequence: TGTGCCAGCAGCTTGACAGGGGAGGCTTCACCCCTCCACTTT. Its protein product is CASSLTGEASPLHF. The V gene is TRBV7-3, the J gene TRBJ1-6, with 8 bases lining up with TRBD1. With 3 bases clipped from V and 9 bases from J, the junction kept 4 bases outside the gene matches. The CDR3 is 14 residues long. The germline CDR1 and CDR2 sequences are SGHTA and FQGTGA.

The rearrangement joins TRBV6-1 to TRBJ1-2; 7 bases match TRBD1. The V and J ends lost 3 bases and 8 bases, in that order; junction bases with no gene match: 9. The germline V gene encodes CDR1 MNHNS and CDR2 SASEGT. This CDR3 contains 14 residues. The CDR3 is CASSEPTGSYGYTF. CDR3 DNA sequence: TGTGCCAGCAGTGAGCCGACAGGGAGTTACGGCTACACCTTC.

This clone has a single count. The V and J genes are TRBV4-1 and TRBJ2-7; 10 positions agree with TRBD1. The CDR3 loop spans 15 amino acids. V was pared by 3 bases and J by 3 bases, with 5 bases of the junction left unmatched. The germline CDR1 and CDR2 sequences are MGHRA and YSYEKL. CDR3: CASSQGTGAHYEQYF. In DNA form, the CDR3 reads TGCGCCAGCAGCCAGGGGACAGGGGCCCACTACGAGCAGTACTTC.